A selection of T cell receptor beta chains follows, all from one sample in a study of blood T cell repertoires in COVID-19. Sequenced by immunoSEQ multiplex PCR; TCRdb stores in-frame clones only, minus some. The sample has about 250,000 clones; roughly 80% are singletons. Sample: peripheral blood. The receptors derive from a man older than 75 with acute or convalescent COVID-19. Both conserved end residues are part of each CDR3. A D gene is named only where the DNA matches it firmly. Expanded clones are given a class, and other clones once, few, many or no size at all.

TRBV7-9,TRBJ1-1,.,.,CASSTRKGVTEAFF,TGTGCCAGCAGTACCCGAAAGGGGGTAACTGAAGCTTTCTTT
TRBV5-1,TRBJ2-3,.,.,CASSLGGPTDTQYF,TGCGCCAGCAGCTTGGGTGGGCCCACAGATACGCAGTATTTT
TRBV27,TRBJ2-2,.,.,CASSNRNTGELFF,TGTGCCAGCTCTAATCGGAACACCGGGGAGCTGTTTTTT
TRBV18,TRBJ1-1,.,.,CASSFPGGLNTEAFF,TGTGCCAGCTCATTCCCCGGGGGATTGAACACTGAAGCTTTCTTT
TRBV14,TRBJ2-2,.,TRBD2,CASSQERGLAFPRELFF,TGTGCCAGCAGCCAAGAACGAGGACTAGCATTTCCCCGGGAGCTGTTTTTT
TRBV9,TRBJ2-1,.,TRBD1,CASSGVPGQKYNEQFF,TGTGCCAGCAGCGGTGTACCGGGACAGAAGTACAATGAGCAGTTCTTC
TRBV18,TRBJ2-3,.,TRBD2,CASSPGTSGSPDTQYF,TGTGCCAGCTCACCTGGGACTAGCGGGAGTCCAGATACGCAGTATTTT
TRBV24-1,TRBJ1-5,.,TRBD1,CATSDSGQAANQPQHF,TGTGCCACCAGTGATTCCGGACAGGCAGCAAATCAGCCCCAGCATTTT
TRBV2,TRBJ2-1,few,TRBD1,CASSADRGPYNEQFF,TGTGCCAGCAGTGCCGACAGGGGCCCCTACAATGAGCAGTTCTTC
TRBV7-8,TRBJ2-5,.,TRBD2,CASSNAYREGVETQYF,TGTGCCAGCAGCAACGCCTACCGGGAGGGAGTTGAGACCCAGTACTTC
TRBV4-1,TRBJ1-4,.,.,CASSQDLTGLRTNEKLFF,TGCGCCAGCAGCCAAGATCTAACAGGGCTCAGGACTAATGAAAAACTGTTTTTT
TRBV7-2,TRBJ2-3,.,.,CASSPHVTPSTDTQYF,TGTGCCAGCAGCCCACATGTTACCCCTAGCACAGATACGCAGTATTTT
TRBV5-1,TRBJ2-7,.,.,CASSLGSGVQEQYF,TGCGCCAGCAGCTTGGGGTCAGGGGTCCAGGAGCAGTACTTC
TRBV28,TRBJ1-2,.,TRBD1,CASSLLGQGSNYGYTF,TGTGCCAGCAGCCTACTTGGACAGGGGTCTAACTATGGCTACACCTTC
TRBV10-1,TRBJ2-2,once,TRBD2,CASSESGGTRTGELFF,TGCGCCAGCAGTGAGTCTGGTGGGACTAGGACCGGGGAGCTGTTTTTT
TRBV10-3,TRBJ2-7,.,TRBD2,CAISGSSGVYEQYF,TGTGCCATCAGTGGTTCTAGCGGGGTCTACGAGCAGTACTTC
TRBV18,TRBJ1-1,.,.,CASSPLPGRRTEAFF,TGTGCCAGCTCACCACTCCCAGGGAGGAGAACTGAAGCTTTCTTT
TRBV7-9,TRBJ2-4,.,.,CASSFRGAKNIQYF,TGTGCCAGCAGCTTTAGGGGAGCCAAAAACATTCAGTACTTC
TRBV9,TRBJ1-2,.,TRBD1,CASSVSSTGVGYTF,TGTGCCAGCAGCGTCTCATCTACAGGGGTTGGCTACACCTTC
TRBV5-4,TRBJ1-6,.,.,CASSLRLSSYNSPLHF,TGTGCCAGCAGCTTACGACTCAGCTCCTATAATTCACCCCTCCACTTT
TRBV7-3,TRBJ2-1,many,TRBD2,CASSLWEGTAVF,TGTGCCAGCAGCTTATGGGAGGGGACGGCGGTCTTC
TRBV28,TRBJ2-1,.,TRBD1,CASSFYVGQGANEQFF,TGTGCCAGCAGTTTCTATGTGGGACAGGGGGCAAATGAGCAGTTCTTC
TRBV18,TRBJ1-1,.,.,CASSSSTGNSEAFF,TGTGCCAGCTCATCGTCAACAGGGAATTCTGAAGCTTTCTTT
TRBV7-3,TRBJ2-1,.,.,CASSSPTTRDEQFF,TGTGCCAGCAGCTCTCCAACTACGCGGGACGAGCAGTTCTTC
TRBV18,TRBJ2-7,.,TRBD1,CASSPGDSRGEQYF,TGTGCCAGCTCACCGGGTGACTCCAGGGGGGAGCAGTACTTC
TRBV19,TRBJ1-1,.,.,CASSRRGNTEAFF,TGTGCCAGTAGTAGAAGGGGGAACACTGAAGCTTTCTTT